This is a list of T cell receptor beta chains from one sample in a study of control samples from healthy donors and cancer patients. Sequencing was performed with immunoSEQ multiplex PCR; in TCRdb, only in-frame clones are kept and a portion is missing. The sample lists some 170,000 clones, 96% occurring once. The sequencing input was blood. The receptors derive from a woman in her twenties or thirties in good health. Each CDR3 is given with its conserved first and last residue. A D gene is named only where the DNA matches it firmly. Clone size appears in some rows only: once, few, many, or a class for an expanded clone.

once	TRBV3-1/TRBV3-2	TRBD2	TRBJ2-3	CASSAGAGGTDTQYF	TGTGCCAGCAGCGCCGGGGCGGGGGGCACAGATACGCAGTATTTT
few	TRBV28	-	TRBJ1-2	CASSPPGGHGYTF	TGTGCCAGCAGCCCCCCGGGGGGCCATGGCTACACCTTC
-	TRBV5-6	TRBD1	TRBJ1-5	CASSLGGGQPQHF	TGTGCCAGCAGCCTAGGGGGCGGGCAGCCCCAGCATTTT
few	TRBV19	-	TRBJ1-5	CASSHGTNSNQPQHF	TGTGCCAGTAGTCACGGTACTAATAGCAATCAGCCCCAGCATTTT
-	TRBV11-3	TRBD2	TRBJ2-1	CASSPFSGGEQFF	TGTGCCAGCAGCCCCTTTAGCGGGGGCGAGCAGTTCTTC
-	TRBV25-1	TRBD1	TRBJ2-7	CASSDAPGTGITEQYF	TGTGCCAGCAGTGACGCCCCCGGGACAGGGATTACCGAGCAGTACTTC
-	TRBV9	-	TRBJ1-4	CASSPRGSGREKLFF	TGTGCCAGCAGCCCCCGGGGGTCAGGGAGGGAAAAACTGTTTTTT
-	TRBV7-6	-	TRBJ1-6	CASSLTESSYNSPLHF	TGTGCCAGCAGCTTAACCGAGAGCTCCTATAATTCACCCCTCCACTTT
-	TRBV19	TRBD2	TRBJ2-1	CASSDMVAGGRSSYNEQFF	TGTGCCAGTAGCGATATGGTAGCGGGGGGTCGTAGCTCCTACAATGAGCAGTTCTTC
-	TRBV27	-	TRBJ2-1	CASSLGKGYIEQFF	TGTGCCAGCAGTTTGGGGAAAGGGTACATTGAGCAGTTCTTC
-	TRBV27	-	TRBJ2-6	CASSRDSGANVLTF	TGTGCCAGCAGTCGTGACTCTGGGGCCAATGTCCTGACTTTC
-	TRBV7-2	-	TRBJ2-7	CASSFQSLPRYEQYF	TGTGCCAGCAGCTTTCAGTCACTCCCGAGGTACGAGCAGTACTTC
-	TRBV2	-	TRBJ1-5	CASSWTPNQPQHF	TGTGCCAGCTCCTGGACACCAAATCAGCCCCAGCATTTT
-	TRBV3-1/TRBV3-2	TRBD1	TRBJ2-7	CASSRGTDSYEQYF	TGTGCCAGCAGCCGTGGGACAGACTCCTACGAGCAGTACTTC
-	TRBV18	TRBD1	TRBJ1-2	CASSPQGAFGYTF	TGTGCCAGCTCACCACAGGGGGCATTTGGCTACACCTTC